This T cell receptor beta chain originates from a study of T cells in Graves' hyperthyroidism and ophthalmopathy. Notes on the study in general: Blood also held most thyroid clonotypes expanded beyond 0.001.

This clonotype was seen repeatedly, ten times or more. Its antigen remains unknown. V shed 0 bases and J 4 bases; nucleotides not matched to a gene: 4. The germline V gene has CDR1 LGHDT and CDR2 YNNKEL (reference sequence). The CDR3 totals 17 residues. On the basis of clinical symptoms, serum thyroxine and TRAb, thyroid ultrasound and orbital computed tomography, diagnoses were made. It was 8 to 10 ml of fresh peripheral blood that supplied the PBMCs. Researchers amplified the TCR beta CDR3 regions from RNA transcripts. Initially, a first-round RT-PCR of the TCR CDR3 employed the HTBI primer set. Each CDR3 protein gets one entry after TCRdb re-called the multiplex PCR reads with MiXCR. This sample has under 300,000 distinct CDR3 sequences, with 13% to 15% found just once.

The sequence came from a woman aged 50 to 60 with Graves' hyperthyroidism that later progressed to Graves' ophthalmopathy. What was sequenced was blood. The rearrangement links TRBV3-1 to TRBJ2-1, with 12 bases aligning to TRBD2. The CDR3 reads CASSQEGGLAGYNEQFF. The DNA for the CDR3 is TGTGCCAGCAGCCAAGAAGGAGGACTAGCGGGGTACAATGAGCAGTTCTTC.